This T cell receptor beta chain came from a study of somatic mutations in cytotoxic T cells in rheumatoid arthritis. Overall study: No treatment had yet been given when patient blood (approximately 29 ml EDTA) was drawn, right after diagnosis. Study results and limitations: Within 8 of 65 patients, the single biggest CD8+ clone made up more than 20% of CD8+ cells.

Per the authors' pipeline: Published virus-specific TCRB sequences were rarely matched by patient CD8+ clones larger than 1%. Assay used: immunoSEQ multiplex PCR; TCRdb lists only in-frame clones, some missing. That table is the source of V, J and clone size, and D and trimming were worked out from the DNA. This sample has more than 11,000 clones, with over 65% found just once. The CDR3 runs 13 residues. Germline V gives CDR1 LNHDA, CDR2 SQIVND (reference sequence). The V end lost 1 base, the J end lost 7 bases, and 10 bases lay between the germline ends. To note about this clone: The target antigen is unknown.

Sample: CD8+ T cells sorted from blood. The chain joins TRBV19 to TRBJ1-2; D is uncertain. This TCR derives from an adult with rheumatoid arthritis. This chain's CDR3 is CASSIGPLGGYTF. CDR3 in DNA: TGTGCCAGTAGTATAGGACCTCTCGGTGGCTACACCTTC.